The source of this T cell receptor beta chain is a study of T cell responses to AZD1222 COVID-19 vaccine. General observations from the study: Donors were largely white British and mainly female; clonal diversity was possibly underestimated. Among AZD1222 vaccinees, only 5 to 7 were seropositive at baseline. Close to half of all spike-specific TCRs reportedly target regions of the variants that are unmutated. No day 14 peak samples; only post-peak repertoires were characterized.

Regarding this clone: The antigen is not known.

CDR3 size: 12 residues. V lost 8 bases and J 4 bases, leaving 9 bases between the germline ends. The V gene's germline CDR1 is SNHLY and CDR2 FYNNEI. Here immunoSEQ multiplex PCR was the method, and the copy in TCRdb shows in-frame clones only, minus some. Among about 140,000 clones, about 86% were seen once, and the ten largest hold about 4.9%. The source of this sequence is an adult who received the AZD1222 COVID-19 vaccine. This sample comprised peripheral blood, obtained 28 days after the second AZD1222 dose. The rearrangement links TRBV2 to TRBJ1-5; a weak D match, TRBD1 (5 bases). The CDR3 sequence is CASLGGNQPQHF. Written as DNA, the CDR3 is TGTGCCAGCTTGGGGGGTAATCAGCCCCAGCATTTT.